The source of this TCR beta chain is a study of blood T cell repertoires in COVID-19 (dated by TCRdb to about 2020). Notes on the research overall: Collaborator samples came from the United States, Italy and Spain and covered acute and convalescent phases of COVID-19. HLA class I and class II types, where available, came from metadata supplied by the sample provider rather than from assay-based typing. The dataset comprised deeply sampled blood TCRbeta repertoires from subjects exposed to, actively infected with, or recovered from COVID-19. A freely available public database, intended as a resource for researchers studying the immune response to SARS-CoV-2, is where the repertoires were released. Sample metadata almost always included a de-identified subject ID, COVID-19 status, age in years and sex. The samples were drawn from the first 160 participants of the ongoing ImmuneRACE study and from 1,254 subjects provided by 6 global collaborators. The material from the prospective study consisted of cDNA or gDNA derived from T cells, B-cell-depleted T cells, or PBMCs. General findings and caveats noted by the study authors: The amount of clinical and demographic metadata varied by source and participant and was provided uncurated.

The immunoSEQ Assay, a bias-controlled multiplex PCR, was used to amplify TCRbeta CDR3 regions from genomic DNA. In the original analysis: Nucleated cell counts per sample were estimated from amplification of reference gene primers within the assay. To quantify the absolute abundance of each unique TCRbeta CDR3 rearrangement, sequence reads were collapsed and filtered. For each sample, productive Simpson clonality was calculated as the square root of Simpson's diversity index across productive rearrangements. In TCRdb, the immuneACCESS table is reduced to in-frame sequences with V and J assigned. These tables do not hold every clone; where another copy was compared, an unresolved V gene accounts for under half, and the others remain unexplained. V and J calls and clone size come straight from that table; D and trimming were deduced from the DNA. Across this sample there are over 25,000 clones, with around 85% seen only once. The biggest ten clones account for roughly 7.3% of the sample.

CDR1 and CDR2 were assigned from the germline V gene (reference sequence) as SEHNR and FQNEAQ. The CDR3 spans 15 residues, from the cysteine through the phenylalanine. Left in the record is the CDR3 DNA by itself, 45 bases read in frame from the first base. Trimming costs V 4 bases and J 4 bases, and their ends lie 16 bases apart. Each collaborating institution followed its own protocols to collect whole blood in K2EDTA tubes. For TCRbeta analysis, collaborator samples were shipped as frozen whole blood, as isolated PBMCs, or as DNA extracted from either sample type. With respect to this clone: It lacks a known antigen. No base quality values were provided; no much bigger clone lies one nucleotide off.

The sequencing sample was made of peripheral blood. The sequence derives from a human donor in a cohort sampled during active COVID-19. The V and J segments used are TRBV7-9 and TRBJ1-2; a weak D assignment points to TRBD1 (6 bases agree). The CDR3 protein is CASSSVRGGTYGYTF. The nucleotide sequence reads TGTGCCAGCAGCTCCGTTAGGGGGGGGACCTATGGCTACACCTTC.